These 15 T cell receptor beta chains share one sample of origin, sequenced in a study of shared clonotypes between healthy human individuals. Data came from immunoSEQ multiplex PCR; TCRdb stores just in-frame clones and leaves some out. Here the sample spans about 2.2 million clones, about 93% being singletons. As defined, naive CD8 cells were CD45RO-negative and positively selected for CCR7, with terminally differentiated effector memory CD45RA+ cells excluded. The sequencing input was naive CD8+ T cells from PBMCs. The receptor source for this set is a man younger than 35 in good health. Some clones in this sample may be carry-over from other donors' samples.

In this sample, this clone turned up a few times. This sequence joins TRBV30 and TRBJ1-1, with D unresolved. The CDR3 totals 13 residues. V gave up 0 bases and J gave up 7 bases, with 12 bases separating them. Germline V gives CDR1 GTSNPN, CDR2 SVGIG (reference sequence). DNA for the CDR3: TGTGCCTGGAGTGTGGGCAACGTCCTTGAAGCTTTCTTT. Translated, it gives CAWSVGNVLEAFF.

The V gene is TRBV11-2, the J gene TRBJ2-1; tentatively, D is TRBD2 (5 bases). This CDR3 contains 14 residues. CDR1 is SGHAT, CDR2 FQNNGV, per germline. V was pared by 1 base and J by 7 bases, with 11 bases between. The CDR3 DNA sequence: TGTGCCAGCAGCTTAGTCGGCAGGAGGAATGAGCAGTTCTTC. Its protein product is CASSLVGRRNEQFF.

As concerns this clone: The sample holds other DNA sequences that translate to the same CDR3. The rearrangement joins TRBV7-9 to TRBJ2-1; D possibly corresponds to TRBD2 (5 bases). Trimming removed 5 bases at V and 2 bases at J, with 10 bases between. The CDR3 totals 14 residues. Germline loops: CDR1 SEHNR, CDR2 FQNEAQ (reference sequence). The CDR3 sequence is CASSPRGPYNEQFF. CDR3 coding DNA: TGTGCCAGCAGCCCACGCGGGCCCTACAATGAGCAGTTCTTC.

This clone was recorded only once. The chain uses TRBV28 and TRBJ2-5, with D perhaps matching TRBD1 (5 bases). V lost 7 bases, J lost 4 bases, and 19 bases lay in between. Per germline, CDR1 MDHEN and CDR2 SYDVKM. There are 15 residues in the CDR3. The CDR3 loop is CASTIKGQGLETQYF. As DNA, the CDR3 is TGTGCCAGCACCATAAAAGGGCAGGGCCTAGAGACCCAGTACTTC.

Concerning this clone: This may come from a read error, since a much larger clone is one base off. This same CDR3 is encoded by further DNA sequences in the sample. J is TRBJ1-1 and V is TRBV9; D remains ambiguous. From germline, CDR1 is SGDLS and CDR2 YYNGEE. V lost 0 bases and J 4 bases, leaving 7 bases between the germline ends. CDR3 size: 13 residues. CDR3 nucleotide sequence: TGTGCCAGCAGCGTAGGAGGGCGCACTGAAGCTTTCTTT. Its translation is CASSVGGRTEAFF.

As concerns this clone: The same CDR3 also results from other DNA sequences found in this sample. V and J are TRBV7-9 and TRBJ1-5, with D unresolved. Trimming removed 2 bases from V and 0 bases from J, with 2 bases in between. This CDR3 region has 13 residues. Germline V gene sequence: CDR1 SEHNR, CDR2 FQNEAQ (reference sequence). DNA of the CDR3: TGTGCCAGCAGCTTAAATAGCAATCAGCCCCAGCATTTT. Its translation: CASSLNSNQPQHF.

The V gene is TRBV27, the J gene TRBJ1-1; a possible D gene is TRBD1 (5 bases). The germline V and J ends were trimmed by 5 bases and 2 bases, with 18 bases remaining between them. The CDR3 covers 16 residues. CDR1 and CDR2 (germline): MNHEY, SMNVEV (reference sequence). CDR3 loop: CASSTSPRQSNTEAFF. As DNA, the CDR3 is TGTGCCAGCAGTACATCCCCCCGACAGAGTAACACTGAAGCTTTCTTT.

The chain employs TRBV2 and TRBJ2-1; the D gene is possibly TRBD2 (5 bases). CDR1 SNHLY and CDR2 FYNNEI come from the germline V gene. The CDR3 loop spans 14 amino acids. Trimming removed 6 bases from V and 5 bases from J, with 14 bases in between. CDR3 sequence: CASRVGMIDNEQFF. CDR3 sequence (DNA): TGTGCCAGCAGGGTCGGGATGATCGACAATGAGCAGTTCTTC.

This clone came up a few times. This chain uses TRBV29-1 with TRBJ1-1; tentative D call: TRBD1 (5 bases). Germline-derived CDR1 and CDR2 are SQVTM and ANQGSEA. V was shortened by 4 bases and J by 2 bases, with 11 bases between the two germline ends. This CDR3 is built from 13 residues. CDR3 amino acids: CSVVGAFNTEAFF. CDR3 in DNA: TGCAGCGTTGTAGGGGCCTTTAACACTGAAGCTTTCTTT.

The V and J genes are TRBV5-1 and TRBJ1-1; possibly TRBD1 for D (6 bases). The CDR3 loop spans 15 amino acids. The V gene lost 3 bases and the J gene lost 4 bases, with 16 bases spanning the gap. The germline CDR1 and CDR2 sequences are SGHRS and YFSETQ. The DNA of the CDR3 is TGCGCCAGCAGCTGGGCACGGGGGCATCTCACTGAAGCTTTCTTT. This codes for CASSWARGHLTEAFF.

The rearrangement links TRBV7-9 to TRBJ2-7; D may be TRBD1 or TRBD2 (5 bases each). Germline V gives CDR1 SEHNR, CDR2 FQNEAQ (reference sequence). The CDR3 is 15 amino acids. Trimming shortened V by 5 bases and J by 0 bases, and 14 bases separated the two germline ends. In nucleotides, the CDR3 is TGTGCCAGCAGCCTAAGGGACCTCCTCTCCTACGAGCAGTACTTC. Amino acid sequence: CASSLRDLLSYEQYF.

V gene TRBV13 combines with J gene TRBJ2-7; a weak D match, TRBD2 (5 bases). V was cut by 7 bases and J by 9 bases, with 19 bases left in between. Germline V gene data show CDR1 as PRHDT and CDR2 as FYEKMQ (reference sequence). The CDR3 runs to 13 residues. The CDR3 here is CASIERGSGVQYF. CDR3 coding DNA: TGTGCCAGCATTGAGAGAGGTTCCGGGGTGCAGTACTTC.

The chain combines TRBV28 with TRBJ2-5, with D unclear. Germline CDR1 reads MDHEN; CDR2 reads SYDVKM. This CDR3 is built from 15 residues. V dropped 2 bases and J dropped 3 bases, with 13 bases sitting between them. Written as DNA, the CDR3 is TGTGCCAGCAGTTTAGCCCCCCGGGTAAAAGAGACCCAGTACTTC. Translated, it gives CASSLAPRVKETQYF.

V is TRBV7-2 and J is TRBJ1-4, with 7 bases fitting TRBD1. This CDR3 region has 13 residues. The germline V gene has CDR1 SGHTA and CDR2 FQGNSA. V lost 6 bases and J lost 8; bases outside the gene matches: 6. The CDR3: CASRDRRNEKLFF. For the CDR3, the DNA is TGTGCCAGCAGGGACAGGAGGAACGAAAAACTGTTTTTT.

The V call is TRBV27, the J call TRBJ2-2, with D unresolved. This CDR3 has 13 residues. Germline values: CDR1 MNHEY, CDR2 SMNVEV (reference sequence). V lost 2 bases, J lost 6 bases, and 7 bases lay in between. The DNA of the CDR3 is TGTGCCAGCAGTTTAAGGAATTCCGGGGAGCTGTTTTTT. Protein sequence: CASSLRNSGELFF.